This TCR beta chain was sequenced in a study of blood T cell repertoires in COVID-19. In the original processing: It was from reference gene primer amplification that nucleated cell counts were estimated. Sequencing used immunoSEQ multiplex PCR; TCRdb keeps in-frame clones, though not all of them. That table furnishes V, J and clone size, whereas the DNA furnished D and trimming. The profile shows around 390,000 clones, approximately 87% of them singletons. The age range of participants was about 18 to 89 years, with residence in about 25 US areas. Participant-given clinical history determined each cohort assignment. Recovery among Cohort 3 donors was established by two negative PCRs, clearance, or symptom resolution. CDR3 length equals 14 residues. The V and J ends lost 6 bases and 13 bases, in that order; junction bases with no gene match: 13. Germline loops: CDR1 LNHDA, CDR2 SQIVND (reference sequence).

There are a few counts of this clone. The chain combines TRBV19 with TRBJ2-1; TRBD1 matches at 9 bases. The sequence was collected from a woman aged 50 to 60 who had recovered from COVID-19. The sequencing sample was made of PBMCs or T cells enriched from blood (not recorded which). DNA of the CDR3: TGTGCCAGTAGGAGAAGGGACAGGGACTACAATCAGTTCTTC. Amino acids: CASRRRDRDYNQFF. Using reference TRBV19 and TRBJ2-1 for the parts outside the CDR3, the full variable domain is DGGITQSPKYLFRKEGQNVTLSCEQNLNHDAMYWYRQDPGQGLRLIYYSQIVNDFQKGDIAEGYSVSREKKESFPLTVTSAQKNPTAFYLCASRRRDRDYNQFFGPGTRLTVL.